This TCR beta chain emerged from a study of early T cells in non-severe SARS-CoV-2 infection listed by TCRdb under 2021. Turning to the overall study: Bulk RNA from unsorted whole blood was used for TCR sequencing, so alpha and beta chains could not be paired. The full study reports these points: VDJdb matching was skewed toward anti-spike CD8 responses, so virus-specific expansions were likely underestimated and private and CD4 specificities were missed.

Libraries were made using 5' RACE. Sequencing relied on a NextSeq 500. The TCR library protocol attached unique molecular identifiers to individual cDNA molecules to correct for sequencing error and PCR bias. Sequencing covered both TCR alpha and beta chains, and within each sample the abundances of alpha and beta sequences were tightly co-correlated. On the authors' methods: Decombinator V4 was used to annotate TCR sequences for V gene, J gene and CDR3. Expanded TCRs were defined as changing significantly between any two time points under a Poisson model with p below 0.0001. TCR abundances were normalised to the total number of TCRs sequenced in each sample and reported as counts per million. VDJdb, accessed 1 November 2021, was searched for CMV, EBV and SARS-CoV-2 annotated TCRs, with TCRs annotated for multiple antigens excluded. The public reads were reanalyzed by TCRdb: fastp trimming at Q25, MiXCR alignment, in-frame beta chains only. Each CDR3 protein appears once, grouped with its most common genes and DNA. It is TCRdb's table, rather than the study itself, that gives the V and J calls and clone size. The sample table shows 98,000 or so distinct CDR3 sequences, and about an eighth are seen once. The ten largest clones add up to 4.4% of the sample.

A case-control design nested within a healthcare worker cohort in London, UK, was used, with weekly nasopharyngeal swab PCR tests and blood sampling performed. Healthcare workers were recruited during the week of the UK lockdown, between 23 and 31 March 2020, and followed weekly for up to roughly 15 weeks. This clonotype was seen a few times. Its target antigen remains unknown. Within one base of it there is no much larger clone, and no base qualities were kept. The sequencing here drew on whole blood, taken at baseline. This TCR was sampled from an adult who was a healthcare worker with PCR-confirmed SARS-CoV-2 infection or an uninfected control (not recorded which).

The bases are TGTGCCAGCAGTTCCAGTTCCTATGGCTACACCTTC. Its protein product is CASSSSSYGYTF. Recombination joined TRBV28 with TRBJ1-2; the D gene is unclear. The CDR3 holds 12 amino acids from the cysteine to the phenylalanine. This entry keeps only the CDR3 DNA: 36 bases, framed from base 1. V gives up 4 bases and J gives up 4 bases, and the segment between their germline ends measures 7 bases. Via the germline V gene, CDR1 is MDHEN and CDR2 SYDVKM.